The rows below give T cell receptor beta chains drawn from one sample of a study of response to subunit inactivated influenza vaccine. TCRdb used MiXCR to reprocess the RT-PCR reads, holding one entry per CDR3 protein. The sample consists of a few hundred thousand distinct CDR3 sequences, 6% to 9% of them appearing once. The sequencing used PBMCs from blood, collected about 23 months after vaccination. The receptors shown here come from a man between 50 and 75 years old who received an inactivated influenza vaccine. Each CDR3 is given with its conserved first and last residue. A D gene is named only where the DNA matches it firmly. Size is omitted from some rows. Given values are once, few, many or a class for expanded clones.

TRBV5-1	TRBJ2-3	TRBD2	many	CASSLVAGGPGTDTQYF	TGCGCCAGCAGCTTGGTAGCGGGGGGGCCTGGCACAGATACGCAGTATTTT
TRBV7-6	TRBJ2-1	-	few	CASSFAGYNEQFF	TGTGCCAGCAGCTTCGCCGGGTACAATGAGCAGTTCTTC
TRBV18	TRBJ2-1	-	-	CASSPTSGLAYNEQFF	TGTGCCAGCTCACCAACATCAGGACTGGCCTACAATGAGCAGTTCTTC
TRBV29-1	TRBJ2-2	-	-	CSVEVFGELFF	TGCAGCGTTGAAGTTTTCGGGGAGCTGTTTTTT
TRBV11-2	TRBJ2-7	-	few	CASSLYRGKRNEQYF	TGTGCCAGCAGCTTATACCGGGGGAAGCGGAACGAGCAGTACTTC
TRBV4-2	TRBJ2-7	-	-	CASSQESNPIPYEQYF	TGTGCCAGCAGCCAAGAGTCTAATCCCATTCCCTACGAGCAGTACTTC
TRBV11-2	TRBJ2-3	TRBD2	-	CASSLDQRKLADSTDTQYF	TGTGCCAGCAGCTTAGATCAAAGAAAGCTAGCGGATAGCACAGATACGCAGTATTTT
TRBV7-8	TRBJ1-3	-	many	CASSWKPGLLSPGNTIYF	TGTGCCAGCAGCTGGAAACCGGGACTGCTCTCACCTGGAAACACCATATATTTT
TRBV19	TRBJ1-4	-	-	CASSPIPGPQIEKLFF	TGTGCCAGTAGTCCTATCCCCGGGCCCCAGATCGAAAAACTGTTTTTT
TRBV6-2/TRBV6-3	TRBJ2-7	-	few	CASSTGIYEQYF	TGTGCCAGCAGCACCGGAATCTACGAGCAGTACTTC
TRBV7-2	TRBJ2-2	-	many	CASSSSSTGELFF	TGTGCCAGCAGCTCCTCTAGCACCGGGGAGCTGTTTTTT
TRBV19	TRBJ2-3	TRBD2	-	CASSIQAGGSTDTQYF	TGTGCCAGTAGTATACAGGCGGGGGGAAGCACAGATACGCAGTATTTT
TRBV28	TRBJ2-1	TRBD2	-	CASSLSAGGPYNEQFF	TGTGCCAGCAGTTTATCGGCGGGAGGACCTTACAATGAGCAGTTCTTC
TRBV16	TRBJ2-3	TRBD2	many	CASSQAASGSDTQYF	TGTGCCAGCAGCCAGGCGGCTAGCGGGAGTGATACGCAGTATTTT
TRBV2	TRBJ2-2	-	many	CASNGADQDTGELFF	TGTGCCAGCAATGGAGCGGACCAGGACACCGGGGAGCTGTTTTTT
TRBV5-1	TRBJ2-3	-	-	CASSISGSTDTLYF	TGCGCCAGCAGCATTAGCGGAAGCACAGATACGCTGTATTTT
TRBV21-1	TRBJ1-5	-	many	CASSKGGQYSNQPQHF	TGTGCCAGCAGCAAAGGGGGACAGTATAGCAATCAGCCCCAGCATTTT
TRBV15	TRBJ1-4	TRBD1	few	CATSTWTGGGWTNEKLFF	TGTGCCACCAGCACCTGGACAGGGGGTGGTTGGACTAATGAAAAACTGTTTTTT
TRBV15	TRBJ2-3	-	many	CATSSGRTTTDTQYF	TGTGCCACCAGCAGCGGCAGGACAACAACAGATACGCAGTATTTT
TRBV5-4	TRBJ1-2	-	-	CASSLERLYGYTF	TGTGCCAGCAGCTTGGAGAGGCTCTATGGCTACACCTTC
TRBV11-2	TRBJ2-7	TRBD2	-	CASSSTGGGPYEQYF	TGTGCCAGCAGCTCCACCGGGGGGGGACCCTACGAGCAGTACTTC
TRBV7-2	TRBJ1-2	TRBD1	-	CASSPQQGIRAGYTF	TGTGCCAGCAGCCCCCAACAGGGGATCAGGGCTGGCTACACCTTC
TRBV5-5	TRBJ2-7	-	few	CASSLGPNTKGIEQYF	TGTGCCAGCAGCCTGGGACCTAACACAAAAGGGATCGAGCAGTACTTC
TRBV11-2	TRBJ2-5	TRBD2	few	CASSVLAEETQYF	TGTGCCAGCAGCGTACTAGCGGAAGAGACCCAGTACTTC
TRBV24-1	TRBJ2-3	TRBD1	many	CATSWTGTGTATDTQYF	TGTGCCACCAGCTGGACCGGGACAGGAACCGCCACAGATACGCAGTATTTT
TRBV20-1	TRBJ2-7	-	-	CSARALSRTPLEQYF	TGCAGTGCTAGAGCCCTATCTCGGACTCCTCTCGAGCAGTACTTC
TRBV11-2	TRBJ2-1	TRBD2	-	CARSPRGGDEQFF	TGTGCCAGGAGCCCCCGGGGGGGCGATGAGCAGTTCTTC
TRBV6-4	TRBJ2-1	TRBD1	-	CASSSDRENNEQFF	TGTGCCAGCAGTTCTGACAGGGAGAACAATGAGCAGTTCTTC
TRBV5-5	TRBJ2-2	-	many	CASNPGDGELFF	TGTGCCAGCAACCCGGGTGACGGGGAGCTGTTTTTT
TRBV4-3	TRBJ2-5	-	few	CASSQDFEGSETQYF	TGCGCCAGCAGCCAAGACTTTGAGGGAAGCGAGACCCAGTACTTC
TRBV7-3	TRBJ2-5	-	few	CASSRGGREETQYF	TGTGCCAGCAGCCGCGGTGGCAGGGAAGAGACCCAGTACTTC
TRBV2	TRBJ2-1	-	-	CASSEERQVGEQFF	TGTGCCAGCAGTGAAGAGCGGCAGGTCGGTGAGCAGTTCTTC
TRBV6-1	TRBJ2-2	-	many	CASSSGLQGTGELFF	TGTGCCAGCAGCTCCGGGCTACAGGGTACCGGGGAGCTGTTTTTT
TRBV6-5	TRBJ2-7	TRBD2	few	CASSYSLAVHYEQYF	TGTGCCAGCAGTTACTCACTAGCGGTCCACTACGAGCAGTACTTC
TRBV4-3	TRBJ2-3	TRBD2	-	CASSQQVAGTSTDTQYF	TGCGCCAGCAGCCAACAGGTAGCGGGAACTAGCACAGATACGCAGTATTTT
TRBV25-1	TRBJ2-7	TRBD1	few	CASSEPPGQGRSYEQYF	TGTGCCAGCAGTGAACCACCAGGACAGGGTCGGTCCTACGAGCAGTACTTC
TRBV12-3/TRBV12-4	TRBJ2-5	TRBD2	few	CASSLVGGLNVVAGKQETQYF	TGTGCCAGCAGTTTAGTGGGGGGTCTCAACGTCGTAGCGGGAAAGCAAGAGACCCAGTACTTC
TRBV27	TRBJ1-5	-	-	CASSPVINQPQHF	TGTGCCAGCAGTCCCGTTATCAATCAGCCCCAGCATTTT
TRBV3-1	TRBJ2-3	-	-	CATSQAVSTDTQYF	TGTGCCACGAGCCAGGCGGTTAGCACAGATACGCAGTATTTT